A single sample gave rise to the 10 T cell receptor beta chains below, sequenced in a study of long-term antiretroviral therapy in people with HIV. Researchers report immunoSEQ v3.0 was run at survey level. Assay used: immunoSEQ multiplex PCR; TCRdb lists only in-frame clones, some missing. Of approximately 31,000 clones in the sample, around 78% are singletons; the top ten hold 8.2%. This specimen consisted of unsorted PBMCs, obtained 3.1 years after starting antiretroviral therapy. These receptors originate from a woman in her fifties or sixties with HIV.

V is TRBV5-4 and J is TRBJ1-1; tentative D call: TRBD1 (5 bases). Germline V lookup: CDR1 SGHNT, CDR2 YYREEE (reference sequence). The CDR3 sequence is 14 residues long. Trimming shortened V by 4 bases and J by 5 bases, and 15 bases separated the two germline ends. The CDR3 nucleotides read TGTGCCAGCAGCGGCTGGGACGGGGGGACTGAAGCTTTCTTT. Amino acid sequence: CASSGWDGGTEAFF.

V and J are TRBV4-1 and TRBJ1-3, with no clear D. The CDR3 loop spans 13 amino acids. Germline CDR1 reads MGHRA; CDR2 reads YSYEKL. V shed 1 base and J shed 9 bases, with 10 bases lying between them. CDR3 loop: CASSQVSGGTIYF. The CDR3, as DNA: TGCGCCAGCAGCCAAGTTTCTGGCGGCACCATATATTTT.

The chain couples TRBV5-5 to TRBJ2-1; 9 positions match TRBD1. V was pared by 7 bases and J by 7 bases, with 6 bases of the junction left unmatched. The CDR3 covers 13 residues. Germline assignment: CDR1 SGHKS and CDR2 YYEKEE (reference sequence). CDR3 nucleotide sequence: TGTGCCAGCGGGGAACAGGGGGCTAATGAGCAGTTCTTC. Encoded protein: CASGEQGANEQFF. The full variable domain, with the rest looked up from reference TRBV5-5 and TRBJ2-1, is DAGVTQSPTHLIKTRGQQVTLRCSPISGHKSVSWYQQVLGQGPQFIFQYYEKEERGRGNFPDRFSARQFPNYSSELNVNALLLGDSALYLCASGEQGANEQFFGPGTRLTVL.

The rearrangement links TRBV27 to TRBJ1-2; 8 bases agree with TRBD1. This CDR3 has 15 amino acids. J was trimmed by 0 bases and V by 5 bases; bases with no gene match: 5. Looked up from germline, CDR1 is MNHEY and CDR2 is SMNVEV (reference sequence). This chain's CDR3 is CASSPQGDSNYGYTF. As DNA, the CDR3 is TGTGCCAGCAGTCCACAGGGGGACTCTAACTATGGCTACACCTTC.

This sequence joins TRBV2 and TRBJ1-5; 7 bases line up with TRBD1. The V and J ends lost 5 bases and 0 bases, in that order; junction bases with no gene match: 4. This CDR3 is built from 15 residues. Germline loops: CDR1 SNHLY, CDR2 FYNNEI. CDR3 amino acids: CASSIQGSSNQPQHF. For the CDR3, the DNA is TGTGCCAGCAGTATACAGGGGTCTAGCAATCAGCCCCAGCATTTT.

The chain combines TRBV6-6 with TRBJ1-3; D gene unclear. V lost 2 bases to trimming and J lost 8 bases, with 13 bases between them. Looked up from germline, CDR1 is MNHNY and CDR2 is SVGAGI (reference sequence). The CDR3 consists of 14 residues. The CDR3 spells CASSYRGTRDTIYF. The CDR3 DNA reads TGTGCCAGCAGTTACCGCGGCACAAGGGACACCATATATTTT.

A few counts support this clone. The chain joins TRBV2 to TRBJ1-4; 8 bases are a match to TRBD1. Germline loops: CDR1 SNHLY, CDR2 FYNNEI. CDR3 size: 14 residues. The ends lost 6 bases at V and 3 bases at J; junction bases unmatched: 3. The CDR3 sequence is CASRDRVANEKLFF. CDR3 bases: TGTGCCAGCAGGGACAGGGTTGCTAATGAAAAACTGTTTTTT.

V and J are TRBV6-6 and TRBJ2-1; 9 positions agree with TRBD2. CDR3 length equals 15 residues. The junction had 4 bases not matched to a gene; V was cut back by 4 bases and J by 3 bases. The V gene's germline CDR1 is MNHNY and CDR2 SVGAGI (reference sequence). CDR3 sequence reads: CASSLAGAIYNEQFF. The CDR3 DNA reads TGTGCCAGCAGTTTAGCGGGGGCTATCTACAATGAGCAGTTCTTC.

The chain links TRBV25-1 to TRBJ2-3, with 16 bases that match TRBD2. The V gene's germline CDR1 is MGHDK and CDR2 SYGVNS. This CDR3 has 18 residues. V lost 6 bases and J lost 3; bases outside the gene matches: 9. Here the CDR3 reads CASRTGTSGGVRTDTQYF. The CDR3, as DNA: TGTGCCAGCAGGACTGGGACTAGCGGGGGGGTGAGGACAGATACGCAGTATTTT.

The V call is TRBV5-8, the J call TRBJ2-5; 7 positions match TRBD2. With 3 bases clipped from V and 7 bases from J, the junction kept 12 bases outside the gene matches. Germline V lookup: CDR1 SGHTS, CDR2 YDEGEE. This CDR3 has 15 amino acids. CDR3 nucleotides: TGTGCCAGCAGCTCCCGTGGGGGGGATCGGGGGACCCAGTACTTC. Translation gives CASSSRGGDRGTQYF.